The rows below give T cell receptor beta chains drawn from one sample of a study of cytomegalovirus exposure and HLA in healthy donors. This table comes from immunoSEQ multiplex PCR, and its TCRdb copy is limited to in-frame clones, with some not included. The sample holds some 210,000 clones, about 80% seen once. The sample consisted of PBMCs. All receptors come from a woman in her forties or fifties in good health and CMV-seropositive. CDR3s include the opening cysteine and the closing phenylalanine or tryptophan. D genes are given only for firm matches. The size field is filled for only some rows; it gives once, few, many or a size class.

J gene: TRBJ1-4
clone size: NA
D gene: NA
V gene: TRBV2
CDR3 protein: CASSVRRGTNEKLFF
CDR3 DNA: TGTGCCAGCAGTGTAAGGAGGGGTACTAATGAAAAACTGTTTTTT

J gene: TRBJ1-1
clone size: NA
D gene: TRBD1
V gene: TRBV11-2
CDR3 protein: CASSLTGRLSTEAFF
CDR3 DNA: TGTGCCAGCAGCTTGACAGGGAGATTGAGCACTGAAGCTTTCTTT

J gene: TRBJ1-1
clone size: NA
D gene: NA
V gene: TRBV5-1
CDR3 protein: CASSLVAETEAFF
CDR3 DNA: TGCGCCAGCAGCTTGGTTGCGGAGACTGAAGCTTTCTTT

J gene: TRBJ2-7
clone size: few
D gene: TRBD1
V gene: TRBV6-5
CDR3 protein: CASSTSVRGRTEQYF
CDR3 DNA: TGTGCCAGCAGTACCTCGGTCAGGGGGCGGACCGAGCAGTACTTC

J gene: TRBJ1-2
clone size: NA
D gene: TRBD1
V gene: TRBV9
CDR3 protein: CASSADRVSGYTF
CDR3 DNA: TGTGCCAGCAGCGCGGACAGGGTTAGTGGCTACACCTTC

J gene: TRBJ1-4
clone size: once
D gene: TRBD1
V gene: TRBV4-2
CDR3 protein: CASSRGTVGPNEKLFF
CDR3 DNA: TGTGCCAGCAGCCGGGGGACAGTCGGGCCTAATGAAAAACTGTTTTTT

J gene: TRBJ2-2
clone size: NA
D gene: NA
V gene: TRBV14
CDR3 protein: CASTTGRSGELFF
CDR3 DNA: TGTGCCAGCACGACAGGGAGGAGCGGGGAGCTGTTTTTT

J gene: TRBJ1-1
clone size: NA
D gene: NA
V gene: TRBV7-8
CDR3 protein: CASSLVGAGNTEAFF
CDR3 DNA: TGTGCCAGCAGCTTAGTCGGTGCCGGGAACACTGAAGCTTTCTTT

J gene: TRBJ1-2
clone size: NA
D gene: NA
V gene: TRBV28
CDR3 protein: CASSFGSYNYGYTF
CDR3 DNA: TGTGCCAGCAGTTTTGGGAGCTATAACTATGGCTACACCTTC

J gene: TRBJ2-2
clone size: NA
D gene: TRBD1
V gene: TRBV5-5
CDR3 protein: CASSRGPTGDGELFF
CDR3 DNA: TGTGCCAGCAGCCGGGGTCCTACAGGGGACGGGGAGCTGTTTTTT

J gene: TRBJ1-2
clone size: NA
D gene: TRBD1
V gene: TRBV28
CDR3 protein: CASSSWDRAYGYTF
CDR3 DNA: TGTGCCAGCAGTTCCTGGGACAGGGCCTATGGCTACACCTTC

J gene: TRBJ2-7
clone size: once
D gene: TRBD2
V gene: TRBV7-3
CDR3 protein: CASSLTRSGRYEQYF
CDR3 DNA: TGTGCCAGCAGCTTAACTCGGAGCGGGAGATACGAGCAGTACTTC

J gene: TRBJ2-1
clone size: NA
D gene: TRBD2
V gene: TRBV2
CDR3 protein: CASSGTSGGLGEQFF
CDR3 DNA: TGTGCCAGCAGTGGGACTAGCGGGGGGCTCGGTGAGCAGTTCTTC

J gene: TRBJ2-2
clone size: NA
D gene: TRBD2
V gene: TRBV10-3
CDR3 protein: CAISSSGGVTGELFF
CDR3 DNA: TGTGCCATCAGCTCTAGCGGGGGGGTTACCGGGGAGCTGTTTTTT

J gene: TRBJ2-1
clone size: NA
D gene: NA
V gene: TRBV7-2
CDR3 protein: CASSAGRQGRYNEQFF
CDR3 DNA: TGTGCCAGCAGCGCAGGGCGGCAGGGCAGATACAATGAGCAGTTCTTC

J gene: TRBJ1-2
clone size: NA
D gene: NA
V gene: TRBV9
CDR3 protein: CASSQGLGYGYTF
CDR3 DNA: TGTGCCAGCAGTCAGGGTTTAGGCTATGGCTACACCTTC

J gene: TRBJ1-1
clone size: NA
D gene: NA
V gene: TRBV2
CDR3 protein: CASIVGAGNTEAFF
CDR3 DNA: TGTGCCAGCATTGTTGGGGCAGGGAATACTGAAGCTTTCTTT

J gene: TRBJ2-3
clone size: few
D gene: NA
V gene: TRBV10-3
CDR3 protein: CAISRTTVDTQYF
CDR3 DNA: TGTGCCATCAGCCGGACTACCGTGGATACGCAGTATTTT

J gene: TRBJ1-3
clone size: NA
D gene: TRBD1
V gene: TRBV5-1
CDR3 protein: CASSLAGTGTGNTIYF
CDR3 DNA: TGCGCCAGCAGCTTAGCCGGGACAGGGACTGGAAACACCATATATTTT

J gene: TRBJ1-5
clone size: NA
D gene: NA
V gene: TRBV28
CDR3 protein: CASCVSNQPQHF
CDR3 DNA: TGTGCCAGCTGCGTCAGCAATCAGCCCCAGCATTTT

J gene: TRBJ1-5
clone size: once
D gene: NA
V gene: TRBV7-2
CDR3 protein: CASSREADQPQHF
CDR3 DNA: TGTGCCAGCAGCCGGGAGGCGGATCAGCCCCAGCATTTT

J gene: TRBJ1-1
clone size: NA
D gene: NA
V gene: TRBV5-6
CDR3 protein: CASSLTPTGNTEAFF
CDR3 DNA: TGTGCCAGCAGCTTGACACCAACAGGGAACACTGAAGCTTTCTTT

J gene: TRBJ1-1
clone size: NA
D gene: NA
V gene: TRBV5-1
CDR3 protein: CASSWGPGDGTEAFF
CDR3 DNA: TGCGCCAGCAGCTGGGGTCCAGGGGACGGCACTGAAGCTTTCTTT

J gene: TRBJ2-7
clone size: NA
D gene: NA
V gene: TRBV15
CDR3 protein: CATSRDLGGPPPGEQYF
CDR3 DNA: TGTGCCACCAGCAGAGATCTCGGGGGGCCACCCCCGGGGGAGCAGTACTTC

J gene: TRBJ2-7
clone size: NA
D gene: NA
V gene: TRBV28
CDR3 protein: CASSPPLPYEQYF
CDR3 DNA: TGTGCCAGCAGTCCCCCACTGCCCTACGAGCAGTACTTC

J gene: TRBJ1-1
clone size: NA
D gene: NA
V gene: TRBV6-5
CDR3 protein: CATMTGPNTEAFF
CDR3 DNA: TGTGCCACCATGACAGGACCGAACACTGAAGCTTTCTTT

J gene: TRBJ2-1
clone size: NA
D gene: NA
V gene: TRBV4-2
CDR3 protein: CASSQDPGSNEQFF
CDR3 DNA: TGTGCCAGCAGCCAAGATCCAGGTAGCAATGAGCAGTTCTTC

J gene: TRBJ1-3
clone size: NA
D gene: NA
V gene: TRBV6-5
CDR3 protein: CASSPRWASGNTIYF
CDR3 DNA: TGTGCCAGCAGTCCCCGTTGGGCCTCTGGAAACACCATATATTTT

J gene: TRBJ1-2
clone size: NA
D gene: TRBD1
V gene: TRBV28
CDR3 protein: CASRGNRGHGYTF
CDR3 DNA: TGTGCCAGCAGGGGTAACAGGGGGCATGGCTACACCTTC

J gene: TRBJ2-7
clone size: NA
D gene: NA
V gene: TRBV5-1
CDR3 protein: CASSIRQPGEQYF
CDR3 DNA: TGCGCCAGCAGCATTCGACAGCCTGGGGAGCAGTACTTC

J gene: TRBJ1-4
clone size: NA
D gene: TRBD1
V gene: TRBV28
CDR3 protein: CASGHRGPNEKLFF
CDR3 DNA: TGTGCCAGCGGCCACAGGGGGCCCAATGAAAAACTGTTTTTT

J gene: TRBJ1-2
clone size: NA
D gene: NA
V gene: TRBV28
CDR3 protein: CASSLAAVGGYTF
CDR3 DNA: TGTGCCAGCAGTTTGGCGGCGGTCGGTGGCTACACCTTC

J gene: TRBJ1-1
clone size: NA
D gene: NA
V gene: TRBV5-4
CDR3 protein: CASSSTESTEAFF
CDR3 DNA: TGTGCCAGCAGCTCGACAGAGAGCACTGAAGCTTTCTTT

J gene: TRBJ1-2
clone size: NA
D gene: NA
V gene: TRBV5-1
CDR3 protein: CASSLGVGLNYGYTF
CDR3 DNA: TGCGCCAGCAGCTTGGGAGTAGGACTTAACTATGGCTACACCTTC

J gene: TRBJ1-1
clone size: NA
D gene: TRBD1
V gene: TRBV4-3
CDR3 protein: CASSPDRGRTEAFF
CDR3 DNA: TGCGCCAGCAGCCCGGACAGGGGACGGACTGAAGCTTTCTTT

J gene: TRBJ2-7
clone size: NA
D gene: NA
V gene: TRBV6-5
CDR3 protein: CASSYGGPIRYEQYF
CDR3 DNA: TGTGCCAGCAGTTACGGAGGACCAATTCGCTACGAGCAGTACTTC

J gene: TRBJ1-3
clone size: NA
D gene: TRBD1
V gene: TRBV2
CDR3 protein: CASSGDRSSGNTIYF
CDR3 DNA: TGTGCCAGCAGTGGGGACAGATCTTCGGGAAACACCATATATTTT

J gene: TRBJ2-4
clone size: once
D gene: NA
V gene: TRBV7-2
CDR3 protein: CASSLEQERDKNIQYF
CDR3 DNA: TGTGCCAGCAGCTTAGAACAGGAACGTGACAAAAACATTCAGTACTTC

J gene: TRBJ1-2
clone size: NA
D gene: NA
V gene: TRBV28
CDR3 protein: CASRGQINWGGYTF
CDR3 DNA: TGTGCCAGCAGGGGACAAATCAACTGGGGTGGCTACACCTTC

J gene: TRBJ1-6
clone size: NA
D gene: NA
V gene: TRBV28
CDR3 protein: CASSPRAGNLNNSPLHF
CDR3 DNA: TGTGCCAGCAGCCCCCGCGCGGGCAATCTCAATAATTCACCCCTCCACTTT

J gene: TRBJ2-7
clone size: NA
D gene: NA
V gene: TRBV20-1
CDR3 protein: CSATLDYEQYF
CDR3 DNA: TGCAGTGCTACACTAGACTACGAGCAGTACTTC